This passage covers 27 T cell receptor beta chains from one sample sequenced in a study of T cell clones after liver transplantation (dated by TCRdb to about 2019). The protocol used for the library was the immunoSEQ multiplex PCR assay. The table comes from immuneACCESS by way of TCRdb, which keeps in-frame sequences with V and J called. Part of the clones is missing from these tables; in studies checked, under half for an unresolved V gene and the rest for unknown reasons. A total of tens of thousands of clones appear in this sample, over 80% of them only once. The ten top clones hold roughly 2.8% of the sample. Sequences were derived from CD4+ T cells from blood, sampled at the 22-month timepoint. These receptors all stem from a human patient who received a liver transplant. Some T cells may originate with the graft donor following a transplant.

The chain couples TRBV5-6 to TRBJ1-6, with TRBD1 matching 9 bases. In germline, CDR1 is SGHDT, CDR2 YYEEEE. J lost 6 bases, V lost 3 bases, and 7 bases had no gene match. The CDR3 is made up of 16 amino acids. The CDR3 loop reads CASSSTGGSGNSPLHF. The CDR3, as DNA: TGTGCCAGCAGCTCCACAGGGGGCAGTGGTAATTCACCCCTCCACTTT.

The genes are TRBV5-8 and TRBJ2-5, with 8 positions matching TRBD1. The CDR3 spans 16 residues. The germline V gene encodes CDR1 SGHTS and CDR2 YDEGEE. The junction had 7 bases not matched to a gene; V was cut back by 2 bases and J by 1 base. CDR3 nucleotides: TGTGCCAGCAGCTTCGACGACAGGGGTCGCCAAGAGACCCAGTACTTC. This encodes CASSFDDRGRQETQYF. Based on the CDR3 plus reference TRBV5-8 and TRBJ2-5, the full variable domain is EAGVTQSPTHLIKTRGQQATLRCSPISGHTSVYWYQQALGLGLQFLLWYDEGEERNRGNFPPRFSGRQFPNYSSELNVNALELEDSALYLCASSFDDRGRQETQYFGPGTRLLVL.

V gene TRBV19 combines with J gene TRBJ1-5; D not resolved. The germline gives CDR1 LNHDA, CDR2 SQIVND (reference sequence). The ends were cut back, 3 bases at V and 4 bases at J, with 4 bases in the middle. CDR3 length equals 12 residues. The CDR3 here is CASSMNNQPQHF. Written as DNA, the CDR3 is TGTGCCAGTAGTATGAATAATCAGCCCCAGCATTTT. The full variable domain, completed using reference TRBV19 and TRBJ1-5, is DGGITQSPKYLFRKEGQNVTLSCEQNLNHDAMYWYRQDPGQGLRLIYYSQIVNDFQKGDIAEGYSVSREKKESFPLTVTSAQKNPTAFYLCASSMNNQPQHFGDGTRLSIL.

The chain carries TRBV28 and TRBJ1-1; 8 nucleotides align to TRBD1. V dropped 4 bases and J dropped 1; count of bases not matched to a gene: 14. The CDR3 loop spans 18 amino acids. Looked up from germline, CDR1 is MDHEN and CDR2 is SYDVKM. The CDR3 bases are TGTGCCAGCAGTTCTCTATCCCTCTTGACAGGGGAGAACACTGAAGCTTTCTTT. Protein product: CASSSLSLLTGENTEAFF.

This clone was detected many times. This chain uses TRBV5-1 with TRBJ2-7; no clear D. In germline, CDR1 is SGHRS, CDR2 YFSETQ. V was cut by 4 bases and J by 5 bases, with 10 bases left in between. The CDR3 spans 12 residues. The CDR3 region is CASSAELNEQYF. For the CDR3, the DNA is TGCGCCAGCAGCGCCGAGTTGAACGAGCAGTACTTC.

The rearrangement links TRBV7-9 to TRBJ2-5, with D tentatively TRBD1 (5 bases). Germline CDR1 SEHNR, CDR2 FQNEAQ (reference sequence). The CDR3 is made up of 12 amino acids. Trimming took off 5 bases at V and 3 bases at J, with 7 bases between the two ends. CDR3 in amino acids: CASSEDKETQYF. The CDR3 DNA sequence: TGTGCCAGCAGCGAGGACAAAGAGACCCAGTACTTC.

V gene TRBV7-6 combines with J gene TRBJ2-7; D possibly corresponds to TRBD2 (6 bases). The V and J ends lost 5 bases and 5 bases respectively, with 16 bases between them. Looked up from germline, CDR1 is SGHVS and CDR2 is FNYEAQ. CDR3 length equals 14 residues. The CDR3 sequence: CASSLWEEADEQYF. The DNA for the CDR3 is TGTGCCAGCAGCCTTTGGGAGGAGGCCGACGAGCAGTACTTC.

The J gene is TRBJ2-1, the V gene TRBV4-1; no clear D gene. Germline loops: CDR1 MGHRA, CDR2 YSYEKL. Trimming took 1 base from V and 0 from J, leaving 10 bases between them. CDR3 size: 16 residues. The DNA for the CDR3 is TGCGCCAGCAGCCAAGGAGAGGTAGGCTCCTACAATGAGCAGTTCTTC. Its translation is CASSQGEVGSYNEQFF.

The chain couples TRBV28 to TRBJ2-5; tentative D call: TRBD1 (6 bases). The length of the CDR3 is 15 residues. Germline CDR1 reads MDHEN; CDR2 reads SYDVKM. V lost 4 bases and J 2 bases, leaving 14 bases between the germline ends. The chain's CDR3 is CASSSLRTAQETQYF. The CDR3, as DNA: TGTGCCAGCAGTTCACTAAGGACAGCGCAAGAGACCCAGTACTTC.

Details on this clone: This specimen includes other DNA sequences encoding the same CDR3. J is TRBJ1-5 and V is TRBV18, with no clear D. V lost 2 bases, J lost 0 bases, and 5 bases lay in between. The CDR3 sequence is 14 residues long. Looked up from germline, CDR1 is KGHSH and CDR2 is LQKENI. The CDR3: CASSPGRSNQPQHF. CDR3 DNA sequence: TGTGCCAGCTCACCAGGGCGTAGCAATCAGCCCCAGCATTTT.

The chain joins TRBV27 to TRBJ2-3, with D unresolved. Germline V gene sequence: CDR1 MNHEY, CDR2 SMNVEV (reference sequence). There are 13 residues in the CDR3. The V gene lost 5 bases and the J gene lost 1 base, with 7 bases spanning the gap. The CDR3 DNA follows: TGTGCCAGCAGTGGGTTCCGCACAGATACGCAGTATTTT. The encoded protein is CASSGFRTDTQYF.

This chain connects TRBV6-1 to TRBJ1-4; D ambiguous. Germline CDR1 reads MNHNS; CDR2 reads SASEGT. The CDR3 has 15 residues. Between the trimmed V and J ends, which lost 1 base and 5 bases, there was a span of 11 bases. CDR3 coding DNA: TGTGCCAGCAGTGAAGGGCGTAGAGGGAATGAAAAACTGTTTTTT. Its translation: CASSEGRRGNEKLFF.

This CDR3 reads CASSGVGGKMNTEAFF. In nucleotides, the CDR3 is TGTGCCAGCAGTGGCGTAGGGGGTAAGATGAACACTGAAGCTTTCTTT. The chain employs TRBV6-1 and TRBJ1-1, with D possibly matching TRBD1 (6 bases). The CDR3 is 16 residues long. Germline V CDR1 and CDR2: MNHNS, SASEGT. V lost 4 bases to trimming and J lost 0 bases, with 15 bases between them.

The chain is built from TRBV7-2 and TRBJ2-7; D call uncertain. The V gene's germline CDR1 is SGHTA and CDR2 FQGNSA. Trimming cost V 3 bases and J 5 bases, with 11 bases left between them. The CDR3 has 13 residues. Written as DNA, the CDR3 is TGTGCCAGCAGCTTCTCTCGGCCGCACGAGCAGTACTTC. Protein sequence: CASSFSRPHEQYF.

V is TRBV28 and J is TRBJ1-4; a possible D gene is TRBD1 (6 bases). This CDR3 is built from 14 residues. Between the trimmed V and J ends, which lost 3 bases and 6 bases, there was a span of 11 bases. Germline CDR1 and CDR2: MDHEN and SYDVKM. Written as DNA, the CDR3 is TGTGCCAGCAGTTTTGTAGGGGGGTATGAAAAACTGTTTTTT. It codes for CASSFVGGYEKLFF.

The chain links TRBV18 to TRBJ2-6; D unclear. CDR1 is KGHSH and CDR2 is LQKENI in the germline V gene. The length of the CDR3 is 18 residues. Trimming removed 5 bases from V and 0 bases from J, with 17 bases in between. The CDR3 region has the DNA TGTGCCAGCTCAGTATTTCACAGCTCCTCCTCTGGGGCCAACGTCCTGACTTTC. This translates into CASSVFHSSSSGANVLTF.

This clone appeared once. The genes are TRBV30 and TRBJ2-7; 8 nucleotides align to TRBD1. Losses at the gene ends were 5 bases for V and 0 bases for J; bases not matched to a gene: 3. Germline CDR1 GTSNPN, CDR2 SVGIG (reference sequence). CDR3 size: 13 residues. The CDR3 loop reads CAWGQGSSYEQYF. In DNA form, the CDR3 reads TGTGCCTGGGGACAGGGAAGCTCCTACGAGCAGTACTTC.

The chain carries TRBV5-4 and TRBJ2-7, with 9 nucleotides matching TRBD1. The V gene's germline CDR1 is SGHNT and CDR2 YYREEE (reference sequence). This CDR3 is built from 14 residues. V gave up 2 bases and J gave up 0 bases; unmatched junction bases: 0. The CDR3 region is CASSLQGASYEQYF. CDR3 nucleotides: TGTGCCAGCAGCTTACAGGGGGCCTCCTACGAGCAGTACTTC. Based on the CDR3 plus reference TRBV5-4 and TRBJ2-7, the full variable domain is ETGVTQSPTHLIKTRGQQVTLRCSSQSGHNTVSWYQQALGQGPQFIFQYYREEENGRGNFPPRFSGLQFPNYSSELNVNALELDDSALYLCASSLQGASYEQYFGPGTRLTVT.

The V and J genes are TRBV14 and TRBJ1-1; no reliable D call. CDR1 is SGHDN and CDR2 is FVKESK in the germline V gene. V lost 0 bases and J 6 bases, leaving 2 bases between the germline ends. The CDR3 consists of 11 residues. The CDR3 region has the DNA TGTGCCAGCAGCCAAGATTCTGAAGCTTTCTTT. Translated, it gives CASSQDSEAFF.

Here the CDR3 DNA reads TGCGCCAGCACCCCAGGGGCTACGAACACTGAAGCTTTCTTT. Its protein product is CASTPGATNTEAFF. The chain couples TRBV10-1 to TRBJ1-1, with D perhaps matching TRBD1 (6 bases). The V end lost 7 bases, the J end lost 1 base, and 13 bases lay between the germline ends. In germline, CDR1 is WNHNN, CDR2 SYGVQD (reference sequence). The CDR3 is 14 amino acids.

The genes are TRBV11-3 and TRBJ2-7, with D perhaps matching TRBD1 (5 bases). Germline V gene lookup returns CDR1 SGHNT and CDR2 YENEEA. V lost 5 bases and J 6 bases, leaving 14 bases between the germline ends. The CDR3 sequence is 13 residues long. The CDR3 region has the DNA TGTGCCAGCAGCCGACAGTATACGGGCGAGCAGTACTTC. It is translated as CASSRQYTGEQYF.

The CDR3 protein is CASSPLGGPGTGELFF. For the CDR3, the DNA is TGCGCCAGCAGCCCCTTGGGGGGGCCGGGCACCGGGGAGCTGTTTTTT. The chain joins TRBV5-1 to TRBJ2-2; D is perhaps TRBD2 (7 bases). The germline V gene has CDR1 SGHRS and CDR2 YFSETQ. V gave up 4 bases and J gave up 4 bases, with 17 bases separating them. The CDR3 consists of 16 residues.

The chain recombines TRBV29-1 with TRBJ1-1, with D unclear. The CDR3 sequence is 12 residues long. V lost 7 bases and J 5 bases, leaving 14 bases between the germline ends. The germline V gene has CDR1 SQVTM and CDR2 ANQGSEA. The CDR3 reads CSAQGSSTEAFF. The DNA of the CDR3 is TGCAGCGCTCAAGGGTCCAGTACTGAAGCTTTCTTT.

The CDR3 region is CASRGGSLNTGELFF. CDR3 coding DNA: TGTGCCAGCAGGGGCGGCTCCTTGAACACCGGGGAGCTGTTTTTT. The chain carries TRBV2 and TRBJ2-2; D is unresolved. Trimming shortened V by 6 bases and J by 1 base, and 12 bases separated the two germline ends. This CDR3 has 15 residues. CDR1 and CDR2 (germline): SNHLY, FYNNEI. Variable domain in full (rest from reference TRBV2 and TRBJ2-2): EPEVTQTPSHQVTQMGQEVILRCVPISNHLYFYWYRQILGQKVEFLVSFYNNEISEKSEIFDDQFSVERPDGSNFTLKIRSTKLEDSAMYFCASRGGSLNTGELFFGEGSRLTVL.

Written as DNA, the CDR3 is TGTGCCAGCAGCTCCTCCCGGGACAGGCGGAAAGGATTCTCTGGAAACACCATATATTTT. Translation: CASSSSRDRRKGFSGNTIYF. The V and J genes are TRBV13 and TRBJ1-3, with 8 bases matching TRBD1. The CDR3 covers 20 residues. Unmatched junction bases numbered 17, after V lost 4 bases and J lost 0 bases. In germline, CDR1 is PRHDT, CDR2 FYEKMQ (reference sequence).

The gene calls are TRBV6-5 and TRBJ1-2; D unclear. The germline CDR1 and CDR2 sequences are MNHEY and SVGAGI. The CDR3 is 16 amino acids. Between the trimmed V and J ends, which lost 0 bases and 4 bases, there was a span of 15 bases. The CDR3 spells CASSYSRRWPGYGYTF. The CDR3, as DNA: TGTGCCAGCAGTTACTCAAGAAGGTGGCCAGGCTATGGCTACACCTTC.

The rearrangement uses TRBV5-6 and TRBJ2-5, with 8 bases identical to TRBD1. J gave up 0 bases and V 3 bases, and 4 bases lay outside the gene matches. The CDR3 sequence is 15 residues long. The germline V gene has CDR1 SGHDT and CDR2 YYEEEE. The DNA of the CDR3 is TGTGCCAGCAGCTCACAGACAGGGGACCAAGAGACCCAGTACTTC. Translated: CASSSQTGDQETQYF.